Given below is one TCR beta chain in context. Trimming removed 6 bases from V and 1 base from J; junction bases left unmatched: 2. The CDR3 is made up of 14 amino acids. Germline values: CDR1 SGHTA, CDR2 FQGNSA. The data were taken from a study of blood T cell repertoires in COVID-19. On the study more broadly: T cells, B-cell-depleted T cells, or PBMCs supplied cDNA or gDNA.

Authors' processing steps: Reference gene primers were amplified, and this amplification served to estimate nucleated cell counts. Assay: immunoSEQ multiplex PCR; the TCRdb copy retains only in-frame clones and omits some. Clone size and the V and J calls come from that table; the DNA yielded D and trimming. The sample records roughly 60,000 clones, 85% being singletons. This TCR was recovered from a human donor in a cohort sampled during active COVID-19. The sequencing input was peripheral blood. This chain links TRBV7-2 with TRBJ2-2; 7 positions match TRBD1. The chain's CDR3 is CASSRDRNTGELFF. CDR3 DNA sequence: TGTGCCAGCAGTCGGGACAGGAACACCGGGGAGCTGTTTTTT.